This T cell receptor beta chain stems from a study of neoadjuvant nivolumab and ipilimumab in lung cancer. Details on this clone: Its cognate antigen is unknown.

This CDR3 comprises 13 residues. V was trimmed by 6 bases and J by 6 bases, leaving 14 bases between them. The germline V gene has CDR1 SNHLY and CDR2 FYNNEI. The data were produced by immunoSEQ multiplex PCR, yet TCRdb's version contains in-frame clones alone and is incomplete. Of some 31,000 clones listed, under 95% are singletons. Study results and limitations: Resected tumors had greater TCR richness and clonality than uninvolved lung.

This sample comprised peripheral blood, obtained after neoadjuvant nivolumab, alone or with ipilimumab, at or shortly before surgery. V gene TRBV2 combines with J gene TRBJ1-1; D gene unclear. The sequence came from an adult with non-small cell lung cancer. This chain's CDR3 is CASRGVGVSEAFF. CDR3 nucleotides: TGTGCCAGCAGAGGCGTAGGAGTCTCTGAAGCTTTCTTT.